The rows below give T cell receptor beta chains drawn from one sample of a study of blood T cell repertoires in COVID-19. Profiled with immunoSEQ multiplex PCR; TCRdb holds only in-frame clones, not every one. The repertoire holds tens of thousands of clones, with almost 85% as singletons. Material for sequencing was peripheral blood. These receptors originate from a human donor in a cohort sampled during active COVID-19. The CDR3 runs from the conserved cysteine through the conserved F or W. D genes are given only for firm matches. Expanded clones are given a class, and other clones once, few, many or no size at all.

>16|TRBJ1-2|TRBV11-2|-|TRBD1
TGTGCCAGCAGCTACCGTGGGGGACAGGGGTCCTATGGCTACACCTTC
CASSYRGGQGSYGYTF
>16|TRBJ2-7|TRBV7-2|once|-
TGTGCCAGCAGCTTAGCCCACGGAATGGGGCGGTACGAGCAGTACTTC
CASSLAHGMGRYEQYF
>16|TRBJ1-4|TRBV7-9|-|TRBD1
TGTGCCAGCAGCCTAACCTGGACAGGCGGGAATGAAAAACTGTTTTTT
CASSLTWTGGNEKLFF
>15|TRBJ2-2|TRBV7-7|once|TRBD2
TGTGCCAGCAGCCGCGTGGCGGGGGGCACCGGGGAGCTGTTTTTT
CASSRVAGGTGELFF
>14|TRBJ2-5|TRBV5-4|-|-
TGTGCCAGCAGCTTCGGGACTGGGGGAGAGACCCAGTACTTC
CASSFGTGGETQYF
>15|TRBJ2-4|TRBV2|-|-
TGTGCCTCAGGGGGGCGTTGGGGAGCCAAAAACATTCAGTACTTC
CASGGRWGAKNIQYF
>11|TRBJ2-7|TRBV10-1|-|-
TGCGCAACAGGGATTTCGTACGAGCAGTACTTC
CATGISYEQYF
>15|TRBJ2-7|TRBV7-9|-|TRBD1
TGTGCCAGCAGCTACACCGGGACAGGGGGCTACGAGCAGTACTTC
CASSYTGTGGYEQYF
>20|TRBJ2-5|TRBV6-2/TRBV6-3|-|TRBD1
TGTGCCAGCAGTTACACCACCGTCCCGGGACAGGGAGGTAGTGGAGAGACCCAGTACTTC
CASSYTTVPGQGGSGETQYF
>15|TRBJ2-5|TRBV4-3|once|-
TGCGCCAGCAGCCAAGGCGGGGTAGCTGGGGAGACCCAGTACTTC
CASSQGGVAGETQYF
>15|TRBJ1-3|TRBV6-5|-|TRBD1
TGTGCCGCGGTCCGGGACAGTCTTCCTGGAAACACCATATATTTT
CAAVRDSLPGNTIYF
>16|TRBJ2-1|TRBV10-3|-|TRBD1
TGTGCCATCAGTGAGCCAAACAGGGGCAGCGACAATGAGCAGTTCTTC
CAISEPNRGSDNEQFF
>14|TRBJ2-5|TRBV7-2|-|TRBD2
TGTGCCAGCAGCTTAGGGGGAGGGGTCGGGACCCAGTACTTC
CASSLGGGVGTQYF
>16|TRBJ1-2|TRBV10-3|-|TRBD1
TGTGCCATCAGTGAGGGGACAGGGCCTTCTAACTATGGCTACACCTTC
CAISEGTGPSNYGYTF
>15|TRBJ2-3|TRBV6-2/TRBV6-3|-|-
TGTGCCAGCAGTTACTCGGGACTCCAAGGAGATACGCAGTATTTT
CASSYSGLQGDTQYF
>13|TRBJ1-4|TRBV11-2|-|-
TGTGCCAGCAGCTTAGGAGGGCGTGAAAAACTGTTTTTT
CASSLGGREKLFF
>14|TRBJ1-2|TRBV5-6|-|-
TGTGCCAGCAGCGCCGCCGGGACTGTGGGGGGCTACACCTTC
CASSAAGTVGGYTF
>13|TRBJ2-5|TRBV10-2|-|-
TGCGCCAGCGGAACAGGGTGGAAAGAGACCCAGTACTTC
CASGTGWKETQYF
>14|TRBJ2-1|TRBV21-1|few|-
TGTGCCAGCAGCCCGACGGGTTCTAAGGATGAGCAGTTCTTC
CASSPTGSKDEQFF
>17|TRBJ2-1|TRBV3-1/TRBV3-2|-|TRBD2
TGTGCCAGCAGCCAAGAGTCAGCGGGGGGATTCTACAATGAGCAGTTCTTC
CASSQESAGGFYNEQFF
>16|TRBJ2-1|TRBV5-1|-|-
TGCGCCAGCAGCTTGGGTGGGACAGGCGGGGGCAATGAGCAGTTCTTC
CASSLGGTGGGNEQFF
>13|TRBJ2-5|TRBV19|once|-
TGTGCCAGTTGTCCCAGGAACCAAGAGACCCAGTACTTC
CASCPRNQETQYF
>19|TRBJ2-3|TRBV13|once|TRBD2
TGTGCCAGCAGCGGTACTGGGACTAGCGGGGGCCAAAGCACAGATACGCAGTATTTT
CASSGTGTSGGQSTDTQYF
>13|TRBJ1-6|TRBV6-2/TRBV6-3|-|-
TGTGCCAGCAGTCCCATCAATAATTCACCCCTCCACTTT
CASSPINNSPLHF
>16|TRBJ2-3|TRBV7-2|-|TRBD1
TGTGCCAGCAGCTTAGCCGGGACAGGGGGCACAGATACGCAGTATTTT
CASSLAGTGGTDTQYF
>16|TRBJ2-3|TRBV18|-|TRBD1
TGTGCCAGCTCACCTGGGACAGGGGAACCCCCAGATACGCAGTATTTT
CASSPGTGEPPDTQYF
>13|TRBJ2-3|TRBV11-2|-|TRBD1
TGTGCCAGCAGCTCCCAGGGGGACGGTACGCAGTATTTT
CASSSQGDGTQYF
>16|TRBJ1-3|TRBV20-1|-|-
TGCAGTGCTAGTCGATCCGGGAGTAGCTCTGGAAACACCATATATTTT
CSASRSGSSSGNTIYF
>15|TRBJ1-4|TRBV6-2/TRBV6-3|few|-
TGTGCCAGCAGTTACTCGACAGGACTTAATGAAAAACTGTTTTTT
CASSYSTGLNEKLFF
>13|TRBJ1-2|TRBV12-3/TRBV12-4|-|-
TGTGCCAGCAGTTTACTATCGGGCTATGGCTACACCTTC
CASSLLSGYGYTF
>14|TRBJ1-5|TRBV5-8|few|-
TGTGCCAGCAGCTTCGGGGTGGGTAATCAGCCCCAGCATTTT
CASSFGVGNQPQHF
>16|TRBJ2-5|TRBV11-2|few|TRBD1
TGTGCCAGCAGCTTAGTATCGGGACAGGCCCAAGAGACCCAGTACTTC
CASSLVSGQAQETQYF
>16|TRBJ2-3|TRBV3-1/TRBV3-2|-|TRBD2
TGTGCCAGCAGCCAAACTAGCGGAACCCCCCGGGATACGCAGTATTTT
CASSQTSGTPRDTQYF
>15|TRBJ2-5|TRBV10-1|once|TRBD2
TGCGCCAGCAGTGTTGTTAGCGGGGGGCAAGAGACCCAGTACTTC
CASSVVSGGQETQYF
>15|TRBJ2-3|TRBV9|-|TRBD2
TGTGCCAGCAGCGTCAGCGGGGGGTCCGGGGATACGCAGTATTTT
CASSVSGGSGDTQYF
>13|TRBJ1-2|TRBV5-1|-|-
TGCGCCAGCAGCGATAGACAAGAGGGCGGCTACACCTTC
CASSDRQEGGYTF
>13|TRBJ1-2|TRBV6-6|-|-
TGTGCCAGCAGGGGGGACAATCTAGGTGGCTACACCTTC
CASRGDNLGGYTF
>14|TRBJ1-6|TRBV19|-|-
TGTGCCAGTAGTATAGCCGAGGCCAATTCACCCCTCCACTTT
CASSIAEANSPLHF
>15|TRBJ2-7|TRBV19|once|TRBD2
TGTGCCAGTAGTCGAACCGGGGGGGGGCCCCACGAGCAGTACTTC
CASSRTGGGPHEQYF
>14|TRBJ1-1|TRBV5-1|-|TRBD1
TGCGCCAGCAGCTCGAGGGGGCTCGGGACTGAAGCTTTCTTT
CASSSRGLGTEAFF
>17|TRBJ2-1|TRBV5-4|-|TRBD2
TGTGCCAGCAGCGGAGGACTAGCGGGGGGTTTTTCGGATGAGCAGTTCTTC
CASSGGLAGGFSDEQFF
>16|TRBJ1-2|TRBV7-8|-|-
TGTGCCAGCAGCTCTCTCAATTCTCCCGGGACACATGGCTACACCTTC
CASSSLNSPGTHGYTF
>16|TRBJ1-5|TRBV5-5|-|-
TGTGCCAGCAGCTTGGTTTGGACAACCATCGATCAGCCCCAGCATTTT
CASSLVWTTIDQPQHF
>15|TRBJ2-2|TRBV11-3|-|TRBD1
TGTGCCAGCAGTCGGAGACAGGGAAACACCGGGGAGCTGTTTTTT
CASSRRQGNTGELFF
>15|TRBJ2-4|TRBV19|-|-
TGTGCCAGTAGTATAGAGGGACACGGGGTGGACATTCAGTACTTC
CASSIEGHGVDIQYF
>17|TRBJ2-2|TRBV7-3|-|TRBD2
TGTGCCAGCAGCCGGACTAGCGGGGACGCGAACACCGGGGAGCTGTTTTTT
CASSRTSGDANTGELFF
>14|TRBJ1-1|TRBV2|-|TRBD1
TGTGCCAGCAGTGGATGGACAGGGTCCACTGAAGCTTTCTTT
CASSGWTGSTEAFF
>13|TRBJ1-1|TRBV2|-|-
TGTGCCAGCAGTGAGGCAATGAACACTGAAGCTTTCTTT
CASSEAMNTEAFF
>16|TRBJ2-2|TRBV7-8|-|-
TGTGCCAGCAGCTTAAGAGGGTCGGCGAACACCGGGGAGCTGTTTTTT
CASSLRGSANTGELFF
>14|TRBJ2-7|TRBV6-5|-|TRBD1
TGTGCCAGCAAACCTGGGACAGGGGACCACGAGCAGTACTTC
CASKPGTGDHEQYF
>14|TRBJ1-1|TRBV5-1|-|TRBD1
TGCGCCAGCAGCACACAGGGACAGGGGGCTGAAGCTTTCTTT
CASSTQGQGAEAFF
>15|TRBJ1-5|TRBV6-5|-|TRBD1
TGTGCCAGCAGAACGACAGGGGGCGAGCACCAGCCCCAGCATTTT
CASRTTGGEHQPQHF
>14|TRBJ2-7|TRBV9|-|-
TGTGCCAGCAGCGTAGGTGAAGGGGGAGGGGAGCAGTACTTC
CASSVGEGGGEQYF
>14|TRBJ1-2|TRBV6-6|few|-
TGTGCCAGCAGTTACTCGACACAGGACTATGGCTACACCTTC
CASSYSTQDYGYTF
>14|TRBJ2-1|TRBV27|-|-
TGTGCCAGCAGTTTATTTATCTCCTACAATGAGCAGTTCTTC
CASSLFISYNEQFF